This T cell receptor (beta chain) was recovered during a study of shared clonotypes between healthy human individuals. At the level of the study: The plates for each donor numbered three CD4 naive, three CD4 memory, two CD8 naive and one CD8 memory.

The V end was cut by 7 bases, the J end by 3 bases, with 16 bases between. The CDR3 totals 14 residues. Looked up from germline, CDR1 is MDHEN and CDR2 is SYDVKM. Original analysis: As immunoSEQ supplied junction-only sequences (without quality scores), filtering differed. The data were produced by immunoSEQ multiplex PCR, yet TCRdb's version contains in-frame clones alone and is incomplete. Clone size and V and J calls were adopted from that table, with D and trimming inferred from the DNA. The sample has about 1.5 million clones; roughly 97% are singletons. In its sample, this clone was seen once. The sample comprised naive CD4+ T cells sorted from blood. Subset meaning: CD45RA+ positively selected. The origin of this receptor is a man aged 25 to 40 in good health. The genes are TRBV28 and TRBJ2-7; D gene ambiguous. CDR3 coding DNA: TGTGCCAGCACCGCGCTAGTAAGCCTCTACGAGCAGTACTTC. Amino acid sequence: CASTALVSLYEQYF.